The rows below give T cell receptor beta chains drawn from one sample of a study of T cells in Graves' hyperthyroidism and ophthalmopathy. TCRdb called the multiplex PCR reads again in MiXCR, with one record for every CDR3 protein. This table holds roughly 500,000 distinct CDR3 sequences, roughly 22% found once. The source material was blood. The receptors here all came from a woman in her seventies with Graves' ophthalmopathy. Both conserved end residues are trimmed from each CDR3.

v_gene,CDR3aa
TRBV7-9,ASSLLGNTIY
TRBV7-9,ASSPSAVQETQY
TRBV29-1,SVEGKGTDGYT
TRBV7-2,ASSQDSLMEQF
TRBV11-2,ASSSSGTGFLSYEQY
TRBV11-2,ASSSETVQETQY
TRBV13,ASSSTQSLNTGELF
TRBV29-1,SVDPGFGSYEQY
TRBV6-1,ASSDPRTTNEKLF
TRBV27,ASRGGTTTDTQY
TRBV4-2,ASSQEGTVGTEAF
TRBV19,ASSMDRGSGELF
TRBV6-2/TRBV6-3,ASSPRAHGTDTQY
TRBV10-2,ASSESDRVTEAF
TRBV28,ASRVRDPGRGSPLH
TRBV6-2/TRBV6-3,ASSSPGGLNTEAF
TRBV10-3,AISQGGAYNEQF
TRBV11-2,TSSLGLKSSYNEQF
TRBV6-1,ASSRQRLDNTGELF
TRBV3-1,ASSQDWTSGIAKNIQY
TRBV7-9,ASSPGSANTGELF
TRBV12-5,ASQARDSTYEQY
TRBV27,ASSLQNSPLH